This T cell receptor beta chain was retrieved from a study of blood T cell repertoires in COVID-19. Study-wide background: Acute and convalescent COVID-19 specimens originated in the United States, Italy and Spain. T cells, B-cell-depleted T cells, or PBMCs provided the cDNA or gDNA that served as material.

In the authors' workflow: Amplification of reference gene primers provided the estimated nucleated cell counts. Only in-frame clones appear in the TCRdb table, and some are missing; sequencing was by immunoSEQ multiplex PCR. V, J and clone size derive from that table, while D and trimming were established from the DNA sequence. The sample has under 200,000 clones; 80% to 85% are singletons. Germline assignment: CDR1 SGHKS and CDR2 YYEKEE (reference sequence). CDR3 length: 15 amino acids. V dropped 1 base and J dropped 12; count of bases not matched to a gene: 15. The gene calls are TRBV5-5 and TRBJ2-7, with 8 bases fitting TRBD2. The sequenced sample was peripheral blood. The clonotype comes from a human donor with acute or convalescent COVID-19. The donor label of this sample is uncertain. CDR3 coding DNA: TGTGCCAGCAGCTTGAATGGGGGGGACTCTGCGGGAGGGTACTTC. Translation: CASSLNGGDSAGGYF. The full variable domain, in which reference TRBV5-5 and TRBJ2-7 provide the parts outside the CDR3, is DAGVTQSPTHLIKTRGQQVTLRCSPISGHKSVSWYQQVLGQGPQFIFQYYEKEERGRGNFPDRFSARQFPNYSSELNVNALLLGDSALYLCASSLNGGDSAGGYFGPGTRLTVT.